This T cell receptor beta chain comes out of a study of lung T cells in sarcoidosis with Löfgren's syndrome (TCRdb year 2017). For the study in its entirety: Sarcoidosis was described as a granulomatous, mainly pulmonary disease marked by CD4+ T cell accumulation in bronchoalveolar lavage fluid. The repertoire analyses focused on Löfgren's syndrome patients.

The run used an Illumina MiSeq. TCRdb reprocessed the public reads (quality trimming at Q25 with fastp, clone calling with MiXCR) and kept in-frame beta chains. Rows with one shared CDR3 protein collapse into an entry with the most common genes and DNA. For this sample there are about 9,400 distinct CDR3 sequences; around 20% appear just once. Less than 8.5% of the sample goes to the ten largest clones. Beyond this particular receptor, the publication reports: Recognition of a sarcoidosis-associated antigen was only suggested; the antigen itself remained putative and unidentified.

The study profiled TCR repertoires of CD4+ T cells collected through bronchoalveolar lavage. This clonotype was found many times. Which antigen it targets is not known. No much larger clone exists at a distance of one base, and base qualities are not known. Sequencing used CD4+ T cells from bronchoalveolar lavage. This receptor was obtained from a human donor with sarcoidosis (Löfgren's syndrome or another form), or a control subject (not recorded which).

The CDR3 in this case is CASSLLFTNSNEQFF. The DNA is as follows: TGCGCCAGCAGCTTGTTGTTCACTAACTCCAATGAGCAGTTCTTC. Rearrangement joined TRBV5-1 to TRBJ2-1; the D gene is not confidently resolved. Sequences SGHRS (CDR1) and YFSETQ (CDR2) are obtained from the germline V gene. Cut back by 1 base and 6 bases, the V and J ends lie 14 bases apart. Spanning cysteine to phenylalanine, the CDR3 consists of 15 amino acids. This entry keeps only the CDR3 DNA: 45 bases, framed from base 1.